This T cell receptor (beta chain) appears in the sequencing data of a study of cytomegalovirus exposure and HLA in healthy donors. Study-wide background: The 130 or so validation repertoires and the approximately 700 first-cohort repertoires shared a platform, a later analysis reported.

The donors were members of the validation cohort comprising over a hundred subjects, separate from the approximately 630-subject first cohort. CDR3 length equals 13 residues. Per germline, CDR1 SGHDT and CDR2 YYEEEE. V was cut by 5 bases and J by 2 bases, with 8 bases left in between. Libraries were prepared by immunoSEQ multiplex PCR; TCRdb keeps only in-frame clonotypes and omits some of them. The sample holds some 110,000 clones, more than 85% seen once. The chain uses TRBV5-6 and TRBJ1-3; D uncertain. This TCR was recovered from a woman younger than 30 in good health and CMV-seropositive. The sequenced material came from PBMCs. CDR3 in amino acids: CASRTMAGNTIYF. CDR3 nucleotides: TGTGCCAGCAGGACTATGGCTGGAAACACCATATATTTT.